Following are 7 T cell receptor beta chains from one sample sequenced in a study of cytomegalovirus exposure and HLA in healthy donors. Primers for the PCR totalled 60 Vbeta and 13 Jbeta. This table comes from immunoSEQ multiplex PCR, and its TCRdb copy is limited to in-frame clones, with some not included. Among 180,000 or so clones listed, roughly 85% were seen once. The sample was PBMCs. The receptor set was obtained from a man aged 45-65 years in good health and CMV-seropositive.

The table lists this clone with a few counts. This sequence joins TRBV7-2 and TRBJ2-1; 7 bases fit TRBD2. The V gene end was trimmed by 0 bases and the J gene end by 4 bases; junction bases not matched to a gene: 3. The V gene's germline CDR1 is SGHTA and CDR2 FQGNSA. This CDR3 is 15 amino acids long. This chain's CDR3 is CASSLAAGVYNEQFF. DNA of the CDR3: TGTGCCAGCAGCTTAGCGGCGGGGGTGTACAATGAGCAGTTCTTC. Full variable domain (remainder filled in from reference TRBV7-2 and TRBJ2-1): GAGVSQSPSNKVTEKGKDVELRCDPISGHTALYWYRQSLGQGLEFLIYFQGNSAPDKSGLPSDRFSAERTGGSVSTLTIQRTQQEDSAVYLCASSLAAGVYNEQFFGPGTRLTVL.

The rearrangement joins TRBV7-2 to TRBJ2-3; 13 bases line up with TRBD2. The CDR3 sequence is 14 residues long. V lost 7 bases and J lost 4; bases outside the gene matches: 2. From germline, CDR1 is SGHTA and CDR2 FQGNSA. The CDR3 protein is CASTGTSGADTQYF. CDR3 nucleotides: TGTGCCAGCACCGGGACTAGCGGGGCAGATACGCAGTATTTT.

This rearrangement joins TRBV2 to TRBJ2-5; D is perhaps TRBD1 (5 bases). The V end was cut by 7 bases, the J end by 1 base, with 13 bases between. The V gene's germline CDR1 is SNHLY and CDR2 FYNNEI. The CDR3 is 14 amino acids. In DNA form, the CDR3 reads TGTGCCAGCACTTCGACAGAGTCCCAAGAGACCCAGTACTTC. The encoded protein is CASTSTESQETQYF.

V and J are TRBV4-1 and TRBJ1-1, with TRBD1 matching over 7 bases. Germline assignment: CDR1 MGHRA and CDR2 YSYEKL. The CDR3 is 18 residues long. V shed 4 bases, J shed 1 base, and the junction held 15 bases outside the gene matches. As DNA, the CDR3 is TGCGCCAGCAGCCGCTTACCCGGGACAGAAATTTCGAACACTGAAGCTTTCTTT. Its protein product is CASSRLPGTEISNTEAFF.

The genes are TRBV18 and TRBJ1-3; possibly TRBD1 for D (6 bases). CDR3 length: 16 amino acids. Trimming cost V 6 bases and J 3 bases, with 18 bases left between them. Germline-derived CDR1 and CDR2 are KGHSH and LQKENI. The CDR3 sequence: CASSAHPTGSGNTIYF. CDR3 nucleotide sequence: TGTGCCAGCTCGGCACACCCCACAGGGAGTGGAAACACCATATATTTT.

The chain carries TRBV29-1 and TRBJ1-1; D call uncertain. CDR3 length: 13 amino acids. Trimming stripped 3 bases from V and 0 bases from J, with 8 bases between. CDR1 is SQVTM, CDR2 ANQGSEA, per germline. The CDR3 sequence is CSVEREMNTEAFF. Written as DNA, the CDR3 is TGCAGCGTTGAGAGGGAGATGAACACTGAAGCTTTCTTT.

The chain employs TRBV28 and TRBJ1-3; D unclear. The V gene's germline CDR1 is MDHEN and CDR2 SYDVKM. With 5 bases removed from V and 4 bases from J, the gap between germline ends came to 6 bases. CDR3 length: 12 amino acids. For the CDR3, the DNA is TGTGCCAGCAGTCCACTAGGAAACACCATATATTTT. Its protein product is CASSPLGNTIYF.